This T cell receptor (beta chain) was recorded in a study of monozygotic twins with cystic fibrosis. Overall study: Libraries were built from 3 to 3.5 micrograms of fragmented DNA using about 15 PCR cycles. Broader study findings: Monozygotic CF twin pairs shared significantly more nucleotide-identical clonotypes than unrelated CF individuals did.

Data came from immunoSEQ multiplex PCR; TCRdb stores just in-frame clones and leaves some out. The sample carries tens of thousands of clones, over 70% recorded once. As regards this clone: Antigen unknown.

The V end was cut by 5 bases, the J end by 5 bases, with 16 bases between. The CDR3 has 14 amino acids. Germline values: CDR1 SEHNR, CDR2 FQNEAQ (reference sequence). The V and J genes are TRBV7-9 and TRBJ2-7; TRBD1 is a possible D gene (6 bases). This sequence was found in a girl aged 2 to 10 with cystic fibrosis. What was sequenced was blood. CDR3 in amino acids: CASSDAGVLDEQYF. CDR3 sequence (DNA): TGTGCCAGCAGCGATGCAGGGGTTTTGGACGAGCAGTACTTC.